The 5 T cell receptor beta chains given below trace back to one sample, sequenced in a study of blood T cells in healthy people across ages. A J-beta primer mix and a sample-barcoded 5' primer were used in a second PCR of about 7 to 12 cycles. In TCRdb, the 5' RACE reads were re-called with MiXCR into one record per CDR3 protein. The sample includes 540,000 or so distinct CDR3 sequences, 47% of them seen just once. Sequenced input: blood. Receptor source: a man at least 80 years old in good health.

This clonotype was found once. The chain combines TRBV7-2 with TRBJ2-3, with a weak D call TRBD1 (6 bases). Looked up from germline, CDR1 is SGHTA and CDR2 is FQGNSA. The germline V and J ends were trimmed by 1 base and 1 base, with 9 bases remaining between them. The CDR3 covers 15 residues. The CDR3 sequence is CASSLEGDRTDTQYF. The CDR3 DNA is TGTGCCAGCAGCTTAGAGGGGGACCGCACAGATACGCAGTATTTT.

The chain joins TRBV27 to TRBJ2-5; D not resolved. Germline CDR1 MNHEY, CDR2 SMNVEV (reference sequence). V dropped 0 bases and J dropped 5 bases, with 7 bases sitting between them. This CDR3 contains 13 residues. The CDR3 nucleotides are TGTGCCAGCAGTTTATCACATTGGGAGACCCAGTACTTC. Translation gives CASSLSHWETQYF.

CDR3 sequence (DNA): TGTGCCGGCAAACCAGGATTGAACACTGAAGCTTTCTTT. Encoded protein: CAGKPGLNTEAFF. The chain carries TRBV6-5 and TRBJ1-1, with unresolved D. The CDR3 length is 13 residues. Germline CDR1 and CDR2: MNHEY and SVGAGI. The V gene lost 11 bases and the J gene lost 0 bases, with 13 bases spanning the gap.

This chain links TRBV24-1 with TRBJ1-2; D is ambiguous. The CDR3 contains 14 residues. The germline CDR1 and CDR2 sequences are KGHDR and SFDVKD. Trimming removed 3 bases at V and 2 bases at J, with 9 bases between. The chain's CDR3 is CATSDTGRNYGYTF. DNA for the CDR3: TGTGCCACCAGTGATACCGGACGGAACTATGGCTACACCTTC.

This clonotype was detected only a few times. The chain has TRBV29-1 and TRBJ2-3; 7 nucleotides line up with TRBD1. This CDR3 is built from 14 residues. Losses at the gene ends were 8 bases for V and 2 bases for J; bases not matched to a gene: 10. Germline V gives CDR1 SQVTM, CDR2 ANQGSEA. The CDR3 nucleotides read TGCAGCTCCAACCTCAGGGGGACCACAGATACGCAGTATTTT. It codes for CSSNLRGTTDTQYF.